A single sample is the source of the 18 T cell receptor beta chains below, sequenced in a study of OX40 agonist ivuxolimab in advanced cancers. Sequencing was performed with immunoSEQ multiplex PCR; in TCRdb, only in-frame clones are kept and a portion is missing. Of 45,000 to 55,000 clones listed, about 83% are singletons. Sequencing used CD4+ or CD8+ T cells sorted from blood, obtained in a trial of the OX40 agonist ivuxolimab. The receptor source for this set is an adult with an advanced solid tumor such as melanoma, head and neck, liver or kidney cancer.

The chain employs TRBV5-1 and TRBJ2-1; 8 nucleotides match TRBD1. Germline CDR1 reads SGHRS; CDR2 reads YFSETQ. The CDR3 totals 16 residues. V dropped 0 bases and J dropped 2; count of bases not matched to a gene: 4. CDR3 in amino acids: CASSLDQGAAYNEQFF. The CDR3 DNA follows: TGCGCCAGCAGCTTGGATCAGGGGGCAGCCTACAATGAGCAGTTCTTC.

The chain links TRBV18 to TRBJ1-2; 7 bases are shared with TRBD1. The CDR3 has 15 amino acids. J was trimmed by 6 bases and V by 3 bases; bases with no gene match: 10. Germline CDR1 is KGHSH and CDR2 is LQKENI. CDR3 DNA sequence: TGTGCCAGCTCACCTCACGACAGGGTGAGCCATGGCTACACCTTC. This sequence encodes CASSPHDRVSHGYTF.

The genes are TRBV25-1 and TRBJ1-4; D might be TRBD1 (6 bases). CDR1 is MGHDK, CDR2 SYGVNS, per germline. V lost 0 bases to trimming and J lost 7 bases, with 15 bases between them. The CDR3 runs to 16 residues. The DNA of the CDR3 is TGTGCCAGCAGTGAATATCTCGGGGGCGTGAGTGAAAAACTGTTTTTT. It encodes CASSEYLGGVSEKLFF.

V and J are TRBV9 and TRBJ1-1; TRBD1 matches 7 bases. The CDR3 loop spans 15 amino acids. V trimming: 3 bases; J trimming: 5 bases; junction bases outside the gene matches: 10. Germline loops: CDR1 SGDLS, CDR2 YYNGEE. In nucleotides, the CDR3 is TGTGCCAGCAGCGAAACAGGGGCCCTGGGAACTGAAGCTTTCTTT. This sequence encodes CASSETGALGTEAFF.

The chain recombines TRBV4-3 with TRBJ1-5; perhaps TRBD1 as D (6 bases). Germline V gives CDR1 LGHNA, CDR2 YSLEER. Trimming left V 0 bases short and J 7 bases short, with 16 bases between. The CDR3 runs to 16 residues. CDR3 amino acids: CASSQEWQGFAQPQHF. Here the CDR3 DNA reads TGCGCCAGCAGCCAAGAATGGCAGGGGTTTGCGCAGCCCCAGCATTTT.

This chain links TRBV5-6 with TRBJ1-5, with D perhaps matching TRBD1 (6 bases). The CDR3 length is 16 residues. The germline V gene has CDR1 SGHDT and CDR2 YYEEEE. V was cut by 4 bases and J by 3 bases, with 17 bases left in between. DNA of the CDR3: TGTGCCAGCAGCCCCGTTTTGACAGGCTTCAATCAGCCCCAGCATTTT. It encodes CASSPVLTGFNQPQHF.

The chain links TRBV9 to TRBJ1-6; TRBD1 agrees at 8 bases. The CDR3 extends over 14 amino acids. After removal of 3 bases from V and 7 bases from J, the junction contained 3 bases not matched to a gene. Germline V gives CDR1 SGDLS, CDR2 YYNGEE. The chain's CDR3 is CASSGGTGNSPLHF. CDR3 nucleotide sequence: TGTGCCAGCAGCGGAGGGACAGGCAATTCACCCCTCCACTTT.

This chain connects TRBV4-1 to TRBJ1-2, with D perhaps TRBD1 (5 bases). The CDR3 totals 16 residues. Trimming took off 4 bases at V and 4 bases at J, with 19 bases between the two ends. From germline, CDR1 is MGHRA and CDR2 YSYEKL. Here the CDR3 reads CASSRETDSRSYGYTF. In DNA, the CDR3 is TGCGCCAGCAGCCGAGAGACAGACTCACGGAGCTATGGCTACACCTTC.

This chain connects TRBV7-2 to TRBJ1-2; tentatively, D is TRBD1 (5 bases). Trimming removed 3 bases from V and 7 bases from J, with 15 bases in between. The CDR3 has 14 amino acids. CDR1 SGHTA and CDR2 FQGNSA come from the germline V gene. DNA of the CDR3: TGTGCCAGCAGCTTGAGCGGGGGTGGGGTTGGCTACACCTTC. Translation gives CASSLSGGGVGYTF. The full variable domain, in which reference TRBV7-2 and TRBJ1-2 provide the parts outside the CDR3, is GAGVSQSPSNKVTEKGKDVELRCDPISGHTALYWYRQSLGQGLEFLIYFQGNSAPDKSGLPSDRFSAERTGGSVSTLTIQRTQQEDSAVYLCASSLSGGGVGYTFGSGTRLTVV.

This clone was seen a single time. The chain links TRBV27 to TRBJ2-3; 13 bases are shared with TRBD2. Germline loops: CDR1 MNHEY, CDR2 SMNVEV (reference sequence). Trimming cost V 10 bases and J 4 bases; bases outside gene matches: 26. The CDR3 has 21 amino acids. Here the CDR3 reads CAIPGLAGITFSVYWSDTQYF. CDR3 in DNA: TGTGCCATACCGGGACTAGCGGGGATTACATTCTCGGTATACTGGTCAGATACGCAGTATTTT.

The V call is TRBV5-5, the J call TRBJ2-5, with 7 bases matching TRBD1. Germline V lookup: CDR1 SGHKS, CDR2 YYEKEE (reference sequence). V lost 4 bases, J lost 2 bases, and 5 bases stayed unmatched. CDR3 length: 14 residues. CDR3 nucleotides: TGTGCCAGCAGCGCGGACAGGCCTCAAGAGACCCAGTACTTC. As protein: CASSADRPQETQYF. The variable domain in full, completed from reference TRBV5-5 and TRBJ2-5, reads DAGVTQSPTHLIKTRGQQVTLRCSPISGHKSVSWYQQVLGQGPQFIFQYYEKEERGRGNFPDRFSARQFPNYSSELNVNALLLGDSALYLCASSADRPQETQYFGPGTRLLVL.

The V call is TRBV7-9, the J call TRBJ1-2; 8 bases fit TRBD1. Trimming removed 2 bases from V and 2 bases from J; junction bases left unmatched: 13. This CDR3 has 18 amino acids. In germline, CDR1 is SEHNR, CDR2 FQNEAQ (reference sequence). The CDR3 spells CASSLNGGWTGLNYGYTF. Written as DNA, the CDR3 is TGTGCCAGCAGCTTAAACGGAGGGTGGACAGGGCTGAACTATGGCTACACCTTC. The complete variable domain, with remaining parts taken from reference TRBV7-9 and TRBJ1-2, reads DTGVSQNPRHKITKRGQNVTFRCDPISEHNRLYWYRQTLGQGPEFLTYFQNEAQLEKSRLLSDRFSAERPKGSFSTLEIQRTEQGDSAMYLCASSLNGGWTGLNYGYTFGSGTRLTVV.

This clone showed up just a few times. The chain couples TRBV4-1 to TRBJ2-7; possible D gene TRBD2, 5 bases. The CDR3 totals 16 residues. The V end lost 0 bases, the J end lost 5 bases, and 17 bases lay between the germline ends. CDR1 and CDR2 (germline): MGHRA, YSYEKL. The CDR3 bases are TGCGCCAGCAGCCAAGATAGGTATCGGGGTGGCGACGAGCAGTACTTC. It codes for CASSQDRYRGGDEQYF.

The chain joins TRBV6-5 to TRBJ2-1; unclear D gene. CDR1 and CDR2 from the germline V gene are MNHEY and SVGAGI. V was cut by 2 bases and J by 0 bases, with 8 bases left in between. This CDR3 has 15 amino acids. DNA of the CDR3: TGTGCCAGCAGTTACGACCCAAGCTCCTACAATGAGCAGTTCTTC. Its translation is CASSYDPSSYNEQFF.

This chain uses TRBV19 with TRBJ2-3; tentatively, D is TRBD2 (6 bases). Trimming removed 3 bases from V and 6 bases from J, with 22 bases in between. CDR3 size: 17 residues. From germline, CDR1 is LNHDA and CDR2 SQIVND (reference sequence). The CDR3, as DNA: TGTGCCAGTAGTATGGCCCGGGAGTCCTCTCCATGGGATACGCAGTATTTT. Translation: CASSMARESSPWDTQYF.

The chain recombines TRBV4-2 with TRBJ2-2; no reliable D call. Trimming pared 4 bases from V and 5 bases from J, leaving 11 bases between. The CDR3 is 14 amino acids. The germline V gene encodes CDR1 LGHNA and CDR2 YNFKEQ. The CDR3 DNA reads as TGTGCCAGCAGCCCCCGGCAGTCGACCGGGGAGCTGTTTTTT. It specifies CASSPRQSTGELFF.

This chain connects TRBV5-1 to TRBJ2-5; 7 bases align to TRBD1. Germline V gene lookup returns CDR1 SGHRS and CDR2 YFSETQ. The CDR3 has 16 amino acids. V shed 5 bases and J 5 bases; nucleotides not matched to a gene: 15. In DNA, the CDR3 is TGCGCCAGCAGTCGTTCACGGACAGGAGGCTGGGAGACCCAGTACTTC. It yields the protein CASSRSRTGGWETQYF.

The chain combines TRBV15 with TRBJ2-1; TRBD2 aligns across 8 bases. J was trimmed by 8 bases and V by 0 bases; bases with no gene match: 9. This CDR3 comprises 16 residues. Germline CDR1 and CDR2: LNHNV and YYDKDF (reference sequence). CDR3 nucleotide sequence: TGTGCCACCAGCAGAGATCTTAAGCGGGGGAGGGATGAGCAGTTCTTC. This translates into CATSRDLKRGRDEQFF. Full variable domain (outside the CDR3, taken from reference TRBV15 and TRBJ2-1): DAMVIQNPRYQVTQFGKPVTLSCSQTLNHNVMYWYQQKSSQAPKLLFHYYDKDFNNEADTPDNFQSRRPNTSFCFLDIRSPGLGDTAMYLCATSRDLKRGRDEQFFGPGTRLTVL.